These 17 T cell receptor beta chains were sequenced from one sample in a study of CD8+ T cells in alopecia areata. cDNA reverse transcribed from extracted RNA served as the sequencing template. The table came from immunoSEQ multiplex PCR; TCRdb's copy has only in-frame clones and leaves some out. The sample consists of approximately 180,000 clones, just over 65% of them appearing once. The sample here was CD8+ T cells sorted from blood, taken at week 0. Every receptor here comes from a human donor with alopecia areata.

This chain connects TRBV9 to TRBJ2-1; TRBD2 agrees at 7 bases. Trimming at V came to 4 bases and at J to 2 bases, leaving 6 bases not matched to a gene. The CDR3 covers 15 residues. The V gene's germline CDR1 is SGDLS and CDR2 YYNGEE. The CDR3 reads CASSSSGAPYNEQFF. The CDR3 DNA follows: TGTGCCAGCAGCTCTAGCGGCGCTCCCTACAATGAGCAGTTCTTC.

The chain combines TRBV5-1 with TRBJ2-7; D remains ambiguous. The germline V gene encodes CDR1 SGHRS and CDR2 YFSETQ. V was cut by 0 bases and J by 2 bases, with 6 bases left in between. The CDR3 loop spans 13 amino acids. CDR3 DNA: TGCGCCAGCAGCTTGGCTGAGACCTACGAGCAGTACTTC. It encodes CASSLAETYEQYF.

In DNA form, the CDR3 reads TGTGCCAGCAGCCCGTTCACAGGGACCTACGAGCAGTACTTC. The encoded protein is CASSPFTGTYEQYF. This chain joins TRBV7-8 and TRBJ2-7, with D perhaps matching TRBD1 (6 bases). The CDR3 is 14 residues long. The V end was cut by 5 bases, the J end by 2 bases, with 13 bases between. Germline V CDR1 and CDR2: SGHVS, FQNEAQ.

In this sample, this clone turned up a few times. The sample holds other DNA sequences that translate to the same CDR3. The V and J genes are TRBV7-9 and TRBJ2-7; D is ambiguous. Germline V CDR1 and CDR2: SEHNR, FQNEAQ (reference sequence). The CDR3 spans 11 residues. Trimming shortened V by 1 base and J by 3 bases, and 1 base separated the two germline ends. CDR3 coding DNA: TGTGCCAGCAGCTTAGACTACGAGCAGTACTTC. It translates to CASSLDYEQYF.

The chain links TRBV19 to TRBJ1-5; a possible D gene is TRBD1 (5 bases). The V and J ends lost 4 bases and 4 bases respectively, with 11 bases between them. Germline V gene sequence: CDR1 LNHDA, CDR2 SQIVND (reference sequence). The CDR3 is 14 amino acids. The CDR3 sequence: CASSTGARNQPQHF. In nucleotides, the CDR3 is TGTGCCAGTAGTACCGGGGCGAGAAATCAGCCCCAGCATTTT. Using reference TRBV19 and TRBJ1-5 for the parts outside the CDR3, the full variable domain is DGGITQSPKYLFRKEGQNVTLSCEQNLNHDAMYWYRQDPGQGLRLIYYSQIVNDFQKGDIAEGYSVSREKKESFPLTVTSAQKNPTAFYLCASSTGARNQPQHFGDGTRLSIL.

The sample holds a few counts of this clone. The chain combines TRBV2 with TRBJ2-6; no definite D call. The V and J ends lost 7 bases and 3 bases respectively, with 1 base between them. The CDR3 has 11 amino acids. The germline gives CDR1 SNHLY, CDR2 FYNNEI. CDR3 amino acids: CASNGANVLTF. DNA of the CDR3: TGTGCCAGCAATGGGGCCAACGTCCTGACTTTC.

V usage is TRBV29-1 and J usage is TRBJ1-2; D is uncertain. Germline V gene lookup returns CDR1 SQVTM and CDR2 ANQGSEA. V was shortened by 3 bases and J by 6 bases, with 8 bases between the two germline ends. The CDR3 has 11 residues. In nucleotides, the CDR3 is TGCAGCGTTGAGGTGGAAAATGGCTACACCTTC. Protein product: CSVEVENGYTF. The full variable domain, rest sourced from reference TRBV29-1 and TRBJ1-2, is SAVISQKPSRDICQRGTSLTIQCQVDSQVTMMFWYRQQPGQSLTLIATANQGSEATYESGFVIDKFPISRPNLTFSTLTVSNMSPEDSSIYLCSVEVENGYTFGSGTRLTVV.

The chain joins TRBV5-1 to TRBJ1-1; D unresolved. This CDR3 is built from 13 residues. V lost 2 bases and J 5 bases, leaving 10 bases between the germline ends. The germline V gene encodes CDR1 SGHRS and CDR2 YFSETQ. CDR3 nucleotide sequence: TGCGCCAGCAGCTTCGCGACTTGGACTGAAGCTTTCTTT. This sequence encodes CASSFATWTEAFF.

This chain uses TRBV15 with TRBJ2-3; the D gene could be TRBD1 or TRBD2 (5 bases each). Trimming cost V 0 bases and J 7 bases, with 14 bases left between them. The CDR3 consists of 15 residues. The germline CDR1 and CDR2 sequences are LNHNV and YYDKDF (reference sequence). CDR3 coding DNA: TGTGCCACCAGCAGAGAGAGGGGCCTGGTGAATACGCAGTATTTT. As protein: CATSRERGLVNTQYF.

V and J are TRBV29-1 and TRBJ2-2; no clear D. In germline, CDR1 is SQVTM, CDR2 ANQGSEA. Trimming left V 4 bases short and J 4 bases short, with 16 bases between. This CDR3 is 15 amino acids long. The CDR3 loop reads CSVVWSEMGTGELFF. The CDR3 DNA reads TGCAGCGTTGTTTGGAGCGAGATGGGCACCGGGGAGCTGTTTTTT.

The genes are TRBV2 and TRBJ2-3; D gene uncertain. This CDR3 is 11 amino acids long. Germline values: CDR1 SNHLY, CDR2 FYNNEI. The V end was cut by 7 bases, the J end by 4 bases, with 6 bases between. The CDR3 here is CASMGSDTQYF. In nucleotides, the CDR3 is TGTGCCAGCATGGGGTCAGATACGCAGTATTTT.

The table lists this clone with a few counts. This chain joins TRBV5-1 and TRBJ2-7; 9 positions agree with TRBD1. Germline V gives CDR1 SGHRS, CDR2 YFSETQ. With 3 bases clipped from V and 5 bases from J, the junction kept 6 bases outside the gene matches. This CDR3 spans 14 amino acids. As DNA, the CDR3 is TGCGCCAGCAGCTGGGGACAGGGTGTGGACGAGCAGTACTTC. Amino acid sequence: CASSWGQGVDEQYF.

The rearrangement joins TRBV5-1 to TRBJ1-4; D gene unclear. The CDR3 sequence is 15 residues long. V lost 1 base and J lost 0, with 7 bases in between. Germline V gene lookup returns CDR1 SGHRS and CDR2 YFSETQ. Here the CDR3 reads CASSLNTPTNEKLFF. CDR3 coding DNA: TGCGCCAGCAGCTTGAACACCCCAACTAATGAAAAACTGTTTTTT.

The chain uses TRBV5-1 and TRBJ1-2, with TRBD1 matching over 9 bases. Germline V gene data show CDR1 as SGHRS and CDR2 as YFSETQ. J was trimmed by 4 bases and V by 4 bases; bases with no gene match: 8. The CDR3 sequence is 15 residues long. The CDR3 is CASSLRDREIYGYTF. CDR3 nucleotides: TGCGCCAGCAGCCTCCGGGACAGGGAAATCTATGGCTACACCTTC.

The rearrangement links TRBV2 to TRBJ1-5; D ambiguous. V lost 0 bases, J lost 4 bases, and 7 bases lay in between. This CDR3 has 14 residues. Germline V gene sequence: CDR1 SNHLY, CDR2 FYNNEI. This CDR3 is CASSEAGMNQPQHF. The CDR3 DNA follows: TGTGCCAGCAGTGAAGCGGGGATGAATCAGCCCCAGCATTTT.

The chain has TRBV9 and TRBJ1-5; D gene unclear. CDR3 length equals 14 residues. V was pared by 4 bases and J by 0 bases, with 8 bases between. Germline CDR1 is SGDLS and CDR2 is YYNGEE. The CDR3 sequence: CASSSDGSNQPQHF. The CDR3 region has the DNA TGTGCCAGCAGCTCGGACGGTAGCAATCAGCCCCAGCATTTT. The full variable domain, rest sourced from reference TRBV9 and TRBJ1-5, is DSGVTQTPKHLITATGQRVTLRCSPRSGDLSVYWYQQSLDQGLQFLIQYYNGEERAKGNILERFSAQQFPDLHSELNLSSLELGDSALYFCASSSDGSNQPQHFGDGTRLSIL.

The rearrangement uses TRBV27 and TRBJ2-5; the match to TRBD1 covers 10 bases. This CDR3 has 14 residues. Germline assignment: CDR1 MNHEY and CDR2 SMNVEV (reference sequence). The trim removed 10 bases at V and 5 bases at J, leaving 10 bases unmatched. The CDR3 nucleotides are TGTGCCACCAAGACAGGGGGCTATCGGGAGACCCAGTACTTC. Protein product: CATKTGGYRETQYF.